This T cell receptor beta chain was captured in a study of blood T cell repertoires in COVID-19. About the study: Spain, Italy and the United States supplied samples that represented acute and convalescent COVID-19.

Sequenced by immunoSEQ multiplex PCR; TCRdb stores in-frame clones only, minus some. The sample includes about 150,000 clones, 70% to 90% of them seen just once. The CDR3 contains 15 residues. CDR1 and CDR2 (germline): KGHSH, LQKENI. Between the trimmed V and J ends, which lost 4 bases and 0 bases, there was a span of 12 bases. The rearrangement uses TRBV18 and TRBJ1-1; TRBD1 might be the D (5 bases). The receptor comes from a woman between 50 and 59 years old who had recovered from COVID-19. Source material: PBMCs or T cells enriched from blood (not recorded which). The CDR3 region is CASSLPRGVNTEAFF. The CDR3 DNA follows: TGTGCCAGCTCACTTCCACGGGGGGTGAACACTGAAGCTTTCTTT.